Below, 23 T cell receptor beta chains from the same sample are listed, as sequenced in a study. Each CDR3 protein gets one entry after TCRdb re-called the 5' RACE reads with MiXCR. The top ten hold around 3.5% of the sample, which has tens of thousands of distinct CDR3 sequences, approximately 27% seen once. The material sequenced was naive CD4+ T cells sorted from a lymph node. The subset was: naive CD4+ T cells, CD4+CD45RA+CD25-. The receptors shown here come from a female donor with breast cancer.

This clonotype was seen many times. The V call is TRBV20-1, the J call TRBJ2-1, with D perhaps TRBD1 or TRBD2 (8 bases each). Trimming left V 3 bases short and J 12 bases short, with 27 bases between. Germline lookup yields CDR1 DFQATT and CDR2 SNEGSKA (reference sequence). This CDR3 has 16 residues. The chain's CDR3 is CSASQSTGGLDSRQFF. The CDR3 nucleotides read TGCAGTGCTAGCCAATCAACAGGGGGACTAGATTCGAGGCAGTTCTTC.

This sequence joins TRBV11-2 and TRBJ2-5, with 9 bases lining up with TRBD2. Germline V gene data show CDR1 as SGHAT and CDR2 as FQNNGV. The CDR3 spans 16 residues. Trimming removed 5 bases from V and 3 bases from J; junction bases left unmatched: 10. The CDR3 DNA sequence: TGTGCCAGCAGCCGAATAGCGGGAGAGGGGGAAGAGACCCAGTACTTC. Translation: CASSRIAGEGEETQYF.

The table lists this clonotype with a few counts. This CDR3 is CASSYSKSRGQAQHF. CDR3 in DNA: TGTGCCAGCAGTTACTCGAAGTCCCGAGGCCAGGCCCAGCATTTT. The rearrangement links TRBV6-5 to TRBJ1-5; D is unclear. The CDR3 extends over 15 amino acids. Per the germline V gene, CDR1 is MNHEY and CDR2 is SVGAGI. V lost 0 bases and J 11 bases, leaving 17 bases between the germline ends.

There are a few counts of this clonotype. This chain joins TRBV7-3 and TRBJ2-1, with TRBD2 identical over 12 bases. V lost 1 base, J lost 3 bases, and 7 bases stayed unmatched. The CDR3 runs to 18 residues. Germline V gene data show CDR1 as SGHTA and CDR2 as FQGTGA. CDR3 coding DNA: TGTGCCAGCAGCTTAAATCCTAGCGGGAGGGCCAACTACAATGAGCAGTTCTTC. Protein: CASSLNPSGRANYNEQFF.

The V gene is TRBV6-1, the J gene TRBJ2-2, with D uncertain. Per germline, CDR1 MNHNS and CDR2 SASEGT. The CDR3 spans 12 residues. Trimming removed 2 bases at V and 6 bases at J, with 4 bases between. CDR3 sequence (DNA): TGTGCCAGCAGTGAACGAGCCGGGGAGCTGTTTTTT. This gives the protein CASSERAGELFF.

Remarks on this clonotype: A much larger clone is a single base away; this may be a read error. This sequence joins TRBV5-1 and TRBJ2-7; the match to TRBD1 covers 7 bases. This CDR3 region has 13 residues. The germline V gene encodes CDR1 SGHRS and CDR2 YFSETQ. As DNA, the CDR3 is TGCGCCAGCAGCGCCGAAGGGGGCGCCAAGCAGCACTTC. Translation: CASSAEGGAKQHF.

This clonotype showed up just a few times. The chain recombines TRBV6-6 with TRBJ2-7; either TRBD1 or TRBD2 may fit D (6 bases each). Trimming shortened V by 6 bases and J by 5 bases, and 11 bases separated the two germline ends. The CDR3 runs 12 residues. The germline CDR1 and CDR2 sequences are MNHNY and SVGAGI (reference sequence). This CDR3 reads CASRNGGHEQYF. The CDR3 DNA follows: TGTGCCAGCAGAAACGGGGGCCACGAGCAGTACTTC.

This clonotype was seen repeatedly, ten times or more. The genes are TRBV9 and TRBJ2-7; either TRBD1 or TRBD2 may fit D (7 bases each). Germline CDR1 and CDR2: SGDLS and YYNGEE. V shed 0 bases and J shed 3 bases, with 13 bases lying between them. CDR3 size: 15 residues. The chain's CDR3 is CASSVAPGGDYEQYF. CDR3 nucleotides: TGTGCCAGCAGCGTAGCTCCAGGGGGGGACTACGAGCAGTACTTC.

On this clonotype: A much bigger clone sits one base away, suggesting this may be a read error. This chain connects TRBV5-1 to TRBJ1-2; D is perhaps TRBD1 (5 bases). Trimming stripped 3 bases from V and 2 bases from J, with 11 bases between. This CDR3 contains 14 residues. The germline V gene encodes CDR1 SGHRS and CDR2 YFSETQ. In DNA form, the CDR3 reads TGCGCCAGCAGCTCCAGGGCCCAGAACTATGGCTACACCTTC. Translating it yields CASSSRAQNYGYTF.

This clonotype was recorded a few times. The chain links TRBV28 to TRBJ1-2; D gene unclear. The CDR3 has 13 residues. V lost 5 bases to trimming and J lost 7 bases, with 14 bases between them. Per the germline V gene, CDR1 is MDHEN and CDR2 is SYDVKM. The chain's CDR3 is CASSPVRVSGYTF. For the CDR3, the DNA is TGTGCCAGCAGTCCCGTTAGGGTCAGTGGCTACACCTTC.

As regards this clonotype: A much bigger clone sits one base away, suggesting this may be a read error. J is TRBJ2-1 and V is TRBV5-1; the match to TRBD2 covers 12 bases. The CDR3 extends over 14 amino acids. From germline, CDR1 is SGHRS and CDR2 YFSETQ. The DNA for the CDR3 is TGCACCAGCAGCTTGGCTAGCGGGGGGGTTGAGCAGTTCTTC. Its protein product is CTSSLASGGVEQFF.

This clonotype was observed a few times. The V gene is TRBV30, the J gene TRBJ1-2, with D unresolved. Trimming removed 0 bases from V and 5 bases from J, with 13 bases in between. CDR3 length equals 14 residues. The germline V gene has CDR1 GTSNPN and CDR2 SVGIG (reference sequence). The CDR3 DNA reads as TGTGCCTGGAGTGTGGCCCCCGTAGGATATGGCTACACCTTC. Translating gives CAWSVAPVGYGYTF.

The rearrangement joins TRBV28 to TRBJ2-1; TRBD1 matches 10 bases. Germline-derived CDR1 and CDR2 are MDHEN and SYDVKM. The ends lost 5 bases at V and 9 bases at J; junction bases unmatched: 4. The CDR3 spans 13 residues. CDR3 bases: TGTGCCAGCAGTCGACAGGGGGCGGTTGAGCAGTTCTTC. It is translated as CASSRQGAVEQFF.

Only a few counts were recorded for this clonotype. The chain joins TRBV3-1 to TRBJ2-2; no clear D gene. V lost 3 bases and J lost 6, with 2 bases in between. This CDR3 is built from 11 residues. Germline V lookup: CDR1 LGHDT, CDR2 YNNKEL (reference sequence). The CDR3 region has the DNA TGTGCCAGCAGCCAGGCCGGGGAGCTGTTTTTT. Its protein is CASSQAGELFF.

This rearrangement joins TRBV6-4 to TRBJ2-3, with TRBD2 matching 7 bases. This CDR3 contains 15 residues. Germline values: CDR1 MRHNA, CDR2 SNTAGT. V was clipped by 3 bases and J by 3 bases; unmatched bases: 6. CDR3 loop: CASSESLLATDTQYF. The CDR3, as DNA: TGTGCCAGCAGTGAGAGCTTACTAGCGACAGATACGCAGTATTTT.

This clonotype was found a few times. V is TRBV27 and J is TRBJ2-2; 7 bases match TRBD1. The CDR3 has 15 residues. With V trimmed by 6 bases and J by 1 base, 5 bases remained unmatched. Germline lookup yields CDR1 MNHEY and CDR2 SMNVEV (reference sequence). The CDR3 sequence: CASSSTGRNTGELFF. The DNA of the CDR3 is TGTGCCAGCAGCTCGACAGGGAGGAACACCGGGGAGCTGTTTTTT.

This clonotype was seen many times. This chain uses TRBV5-6 with TRBJ2-7; the match to TRBD1 covers 7 bases. J gave up 3 bases and V 4 bases, and 10 bases lay outside the gene matches. Germline V lookup: CDR1 SGHDT, CDR2 YYEEEE. The CDR3 is 15 residues long. Here the CDR3 DNA reads TGTGCCAGCAGCAATACCGGGACAGCCTACTACGAGCAGTACTTC. It is translated as CASSNTGTAYYEQYF. Filled out from reference TRBV5-6 and TRBJ2-7, the complete variable domain reads DAGVTQSPTHLIKTRGQQVTLRCSPKSGHDTVSWYQQALGQGPQFIFQYYEEEERQRGNFPDRFSGHQFPNYSSELNVNALLLGDSALYLCASSNTGTAYYEQYFGPGTRLTVT.

This clonotype was seen a handful of times. J is TRBJ1-1 and V is TRBV20-1, with a tentative D call TRBD1 (5 bases). V was shortened by 6 bases and J by 3 bases, with 17 bases between the two germline ends. Germline V lookup: CDR1 DFQATT, CDR2 SNEGSKA (reference sequence). There are 14 residues in the CDR3. CDR3 in amino acids: CSAATGGSYTEAFF. The CDR3 DNA follows: TGCAGTGCCGCAACCGGGGGTAGCTACACTGAAGCTTTCTTT.

V is TRBV20-1 and J is TRBJ2-7; D call uncertain. In germline, CDR1 is DFQATT, CDR2 SNEGSKA (reference sequence). The CDR3 is 12 amino acids. The germline V and J ends were trimmed by 3 bases and 0 bases, with 6 bases remaining between them. CDR3 region: CSARSRSYEQYF. CDR3 in DNA: TGCAGTGCTAGGTCCCGCTCCTACGAGCAGTACTTC.

This clonotype appeared a single time. A read error may account for a junction end that differs from germline. The chain has TRBV11-2 and TRBJ2-1, with TRBD1 matching 8 bases. The CDR3 is 14 residues long. Germline V gene lookup returns CDR1 SGHAT and CDR2 FQNNGV. CDR3 nucleotides: TGTGCCAGCACCTTAGATCAGGGGGCGAATGAGCAGTTCTTC. It codes for CASTLDQGANEQFF.

This clonotype was seen at least ten times. The chain links TRBV7-8 to TRBJ2-7, with a weak D call TRBD1 (5 bases). V dropped 5 bases and J dropped 1 base, with 18 bases sitting between them. This CDR3 region has 16 residues. In germline, CDR1 is SGHVS, CDR2 FQNEAQ. In DNA, the CDR3 is TGTGCCAGCAGCGAACGACAAGCAGGGCCGTCCTACGAGCAGTACTTC. Translation: CASSERQAGPSYEQYF.

A few counts support this clonotype. The V call is TRBV20-1, the J call TRBJ2-3; 11 bases match TRBD1. The CDR3 length is 19 residues. Germline V gene sequence: CDR1 DFQATT, CDR2 SNEGSKA (reference sequence). The trim removed 0 bases at V and 0 bases at J, leaving 11 bases unmatched. The DNA of the CDR3 is TGCAGTGCTAGAGAGTTGGACAGGGGGCGCGGGCTGAGCACAGATACGCAGTATTTT. Translated: CSARELDRGRGLSTDTQYF.

The chain links TRBV7-3 to TRBJ2-7; D possibly uses TRBD1 or TRBD2 (6 bases each). The V end lost 5 bases, the J end lost 5 bases, and 16 bases lay between the germline ends. The CDR3 covers 14 residues. From germline, CDR1 is SGHTA and CDR2 FQGTGA. DNA of the CDR3: TGTGCCAGCAGCCCTGGGGGGCTCTATGACGAGCAGTACTTC. It is translated as CASSPGGLYDEQYF.